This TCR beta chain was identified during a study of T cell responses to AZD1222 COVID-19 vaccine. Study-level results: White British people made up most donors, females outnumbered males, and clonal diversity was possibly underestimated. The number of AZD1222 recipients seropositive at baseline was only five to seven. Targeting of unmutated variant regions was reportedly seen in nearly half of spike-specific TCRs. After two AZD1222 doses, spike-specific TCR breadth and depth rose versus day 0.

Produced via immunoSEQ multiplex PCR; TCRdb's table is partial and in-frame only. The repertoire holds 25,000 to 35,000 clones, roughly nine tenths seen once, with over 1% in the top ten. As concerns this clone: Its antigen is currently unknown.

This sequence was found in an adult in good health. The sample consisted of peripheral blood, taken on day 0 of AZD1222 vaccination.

Written as DNA, the CDR3 is TGTGCCAGTAGTATGACCGGTACCACAGATACGCAGTATTTT. Protein sequence: CASSMTGTTDTQYF. The V and J genes are TRBV19 and TRBJ2-3; D unclear. With 3 bases removed from V and 2 bases from J, the gap between germline ends came to 9 bases. Germline CDR1 is LNHDA and CDR2 is SQIVND (reference sequence). CDR3 length: 14 amino acids.